This T cell receptor beta chain appears in the sequencing data of a study of OX40 agonist ivuxolimab in advanced cancers. Study overall: One hepatocellular carcinoma and a couple of cutaneous melanoma patients partially responded.

Trimming shortened V by 1 base and J by 1 base, and 9 bases separated the two germline ends. The CDR3 runs 14 residues. CDR1 SGHRS and CDR2 YFSETQ come from the germline V gene. Sampling times: baseline, cycle 4 day 1, cycle 7 day 1. To note about this clone: Its antigen is as yet unknown.

Using immunoSEQ multiplex PCR, the repertoire was profiled, and TCRdb retains in-frame clones only, with some absent. Here the sample spans roughly 61,000 clones, about 85% being singletons. General study points: Expanded peripheral T cells had an undetermined antigen specificity.

The gene calls are TRBV5-1 and TRBJ2-7, with no clear D. This specimen consisted of CD4+ or CD8+ T cells sorted from blood, obtained in a trial of the OX40 agonist ivuxolimab. The origin of this receptor is an adult with an advanced solid tumor such as melanoma, head and neck, liver or kidney cancer. The CDR3 DNA reads TGCGCCAGCAGCTTGACCCAGAGATCCTACGAGCAGTACTTC. Its protein product is CASSLTQRSYEQYF.